This entry features one TCR beta chain sequence. Its antigen is unidentified. CDR3 length: 14 amino acids. Germline CDR1 and CDR2: SGHAT and FQNNGV. V lost 5 bases and J 5 bases, leaving 13 bases between the germline ends. This table comes from immunoSEQ multiplex PCR, and its TCRdb copy is limited to in-frame clones, with some not included. This sample has 550,000 to 600,000 clones; about 98% occur once, and the top ten carry 0.3%. Naive CD8 cells were CD45RO-negative, positively selected for CCR7, excluding terminally differentiated effector memory CD45RA+ cells. The sample comes from a study of shared clonotypes between healthy human individuals. Whole-study results and caveats: Enrolling few donors narrowed the genetic and exposure-history diversity that was represented. When naive CD4 clonotypes were compared across a handful of donors, roughly 4.9% were shared. Among donors, clonotype sharing was expected to be affected by sequencing depth.

Sequencing was performed on naive CD8+ T cells sorted from blood. This chain connects TRBV11-2 to TRBJ2-1, with a possible D match to TRBD2 (6 bases). The receptor was derived from a man aged 30 to 45 in good health. The CDR3 loop is CASSIQGLNNEQFF. For the CDR3, the DNA is TGTGCCAGCAGCATTCAGGGACTTAACAATGAGCAGTTCTTC.